Described below is a single T cell receptor (beta chain) sequence and its context. Per the original data handling: Reference gene primer amplification gave estimated nucleated cell counts. TCRdb keeps only in-frame clones here, not all; method: immunoSEQ multiplex PCR. Clone size and V and J calls were adopted from that table, with D and trimming inferred from the DNA. The sample lists around 300,000 clones, 86% occurring once. The CDR3 runs to 14 residues. J gave up 0 bases and V 2 bases, and 1 base lay outside the gene matches. The germline V gene encodes CDR1 MNHNY and CDR2 SVGAGI (reference sequence). This record comes from a study of blood T cell repertoires in COVID-19. The wider study: Sites in the United States, Italy and Spain provided acute and convalescent COVID-19 samples.

The specimen sequenced was peripheral blood. This clonotype was obtained from a woman in her twenties or thirties who had recovered from COVID-19. J is TRBJ2-7 and V is TRBV6-6; 7 nucleotides match TRBD2. CDR3 loop: CASSYGGGSYEQYF. DNA for the CDR3: TGTGCCAGCAGTTACGGCGGGGGCTCCTACGAGCAGTACTTC.